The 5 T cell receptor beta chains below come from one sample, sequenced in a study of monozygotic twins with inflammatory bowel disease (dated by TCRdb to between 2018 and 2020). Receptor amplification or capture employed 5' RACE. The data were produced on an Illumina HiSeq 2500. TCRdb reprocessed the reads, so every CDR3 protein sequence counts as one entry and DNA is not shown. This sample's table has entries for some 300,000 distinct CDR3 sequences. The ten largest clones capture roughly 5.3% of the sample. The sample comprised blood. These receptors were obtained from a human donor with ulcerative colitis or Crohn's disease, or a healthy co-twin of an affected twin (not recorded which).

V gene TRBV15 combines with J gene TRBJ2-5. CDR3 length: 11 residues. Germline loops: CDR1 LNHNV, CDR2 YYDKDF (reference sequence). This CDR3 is CATRSLETQYF. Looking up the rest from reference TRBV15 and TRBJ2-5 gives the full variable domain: DAMVIQNPRYQVTQFGKPVTLSCSQTLNHNVMYWYQQKSSQAPKLLFHYYDKDFNNEADTPDNFQSRRPNTSFCFLDIRSPGLGDTAMYLCATRSLETQYFGPGTRLLVL.

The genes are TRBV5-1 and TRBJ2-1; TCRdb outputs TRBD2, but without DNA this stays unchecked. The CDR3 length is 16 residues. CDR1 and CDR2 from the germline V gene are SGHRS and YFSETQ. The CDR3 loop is CASSFLAGGSYNEQFF.

CDR3 in amino acids: CASSVQAGAPYTEAFF. This chain connects TRBV5-1 to TRBJ1-1; lacking DNA, the TRBD1 call made by TCRdb goes unchecked. Per the germline V gene, CDR1 is SGHRS and CDR2 is YFSETQ. CDR3 size: 16 residues. Looking up the rest from reference TRBV5-1 and TRBJ1-1 gives the full variable domain: KAGVTQTPRYLIKTRGQQVTLSCSPISGHRSVSWYQQTPGQGLQFLFEYFSETQRNKGNFPGRFSGRQFSNSRSEMNVSTLELGDSALYLCASSVQAGAPYTEAFFGQGTRLTVV.

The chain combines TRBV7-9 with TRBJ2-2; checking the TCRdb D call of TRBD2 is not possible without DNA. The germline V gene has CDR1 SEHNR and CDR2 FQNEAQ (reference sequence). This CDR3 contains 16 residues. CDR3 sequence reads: CASSFASGGHTGELFF.

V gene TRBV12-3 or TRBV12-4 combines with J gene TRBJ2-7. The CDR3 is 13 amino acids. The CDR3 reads CAGSSEGTSKQYF.